This T cell receptor (beta chain) was sequenced in a study of shared clonotypes between healthy human individuals. Clones were read by immunoSEQ multiplex PCR, and TCRdb kept only the in-frame ones, dropping some. This sample yields 400,000 to 500,000 clones, of which 65% to 80% are seen a single time; about 12% belongs to the top ten. V was trimmed by 5 bases and J by 2 bases, leaving 10 bases between them. The CDR3 is made up of 13 amino acids. CDR1 and CDR2 from the germline V gene are MDHEN and SYDVKM. The table lists this clone with a few counts. The material sequenced was PBMCs. The chain combines TRBV28 with TRBJ2-7; possible D gene TRBD1, 5 bases. The receptor was derived from a woman aged 35 to 49 in good health. Some clones in this sample may be carry-over from other donors' samples. The CDR3 DNA sequence: TGTGCCAGCAGTAAGACAGCAACCTACGAGCAGTACTTC. It codes for CASSKTATYEQYF.